This T cell receptor (beta chain) stems from a study of early T cells in non-severe SARS-CoV-2 infection. Whole-study context: Whole-blood bulk RNA, unsorted, was sequenced, and chains were unpaired. Notes on the study in general: Database matching using VDJdb favored anti-spike CD8 responses, with private and CD4 specificities left missing.

This clonotype was recorded many times. Antigen unknown. TCRdb called the 5' RACE reads again in MiXCR, with one record for every CDR3 protein. In the table there are roughly 53,000 distinct CDR3 sequences, roughly a tenth of which are singletons. Germline V lookup: CDR1 LGHNT, CDR2 FRNRAP. Trimming took 0 bases from V and 8 from J; bases not matched to a gene: 7. The CDR3 contains 16 residues. The TCR comes from an adult who was a healthcare worker with PCR-confirmed SARS-CoV-2 infection or an uninfected control (not recorded which). Sample: whole blood. This chain links TRBV12-5 with TRBJ1-4; TRBD1 matches at 9 bases. The CDR3 here is CASGLVQWDRAEKLFF. The CDR3 nucleotides are TGTGCTAGTGGTTTGGTACAGTGGGACAGGGCCGAAAAACTGTTTTTT.